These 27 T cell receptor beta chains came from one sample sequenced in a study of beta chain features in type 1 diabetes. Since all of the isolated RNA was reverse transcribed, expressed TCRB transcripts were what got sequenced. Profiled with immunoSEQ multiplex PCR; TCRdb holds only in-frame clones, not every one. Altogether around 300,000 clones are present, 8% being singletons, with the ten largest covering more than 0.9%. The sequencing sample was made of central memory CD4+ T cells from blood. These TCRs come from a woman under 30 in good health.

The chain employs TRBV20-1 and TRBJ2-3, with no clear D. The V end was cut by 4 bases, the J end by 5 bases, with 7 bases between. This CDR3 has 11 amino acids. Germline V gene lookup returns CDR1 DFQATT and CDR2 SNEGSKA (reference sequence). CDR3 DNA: TGCAGTGCTATACCGGTAGATACGCAGTATTTT. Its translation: CSAIPVDTQYF.

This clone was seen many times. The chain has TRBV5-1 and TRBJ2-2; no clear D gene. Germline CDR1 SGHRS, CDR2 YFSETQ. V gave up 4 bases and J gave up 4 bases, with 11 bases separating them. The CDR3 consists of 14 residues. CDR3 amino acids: CASSTGSITGELFF. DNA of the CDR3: TGCGCCAGCAGCACCGGGTCAATCACCGGGGAGCTGTTTTTT.

CDR3 coding DNA: TGTGCCAGCAGCTTAAGTTCGGCTGTATACAATGAGCAGTTCTTC. This translates into CASSLSSAVYNEQFF. The chain employs TRBV7-3 and TRBJ2-1, with D hard to call. Trimming removed 1 base from V and 4 bases from J, with 11 bases in between. The CDR3 runs 15 residues. The V gene's germline CDR1 is SGHTA and CDR2 FQGTGA. The entire variable domain, with the rest obtained from reference TRBV7-3 and TRBJ2-1, is as follows: GAGVSQTPSNKVTEKGKYVELRCDPISGHTALYWYRQSLGQGPEFLIYFQGTGAADDSGLPNDRFFAVRPEGSVSTLKIQRTERGDSAVYLCASSLSSAVYNEQFFGPGTRLTVL.

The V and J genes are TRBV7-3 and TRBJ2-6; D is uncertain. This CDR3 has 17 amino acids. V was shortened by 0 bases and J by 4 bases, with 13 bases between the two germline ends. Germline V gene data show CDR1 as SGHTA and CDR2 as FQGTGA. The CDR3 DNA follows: TGTGCCAGCAGCTTAACGTTTGACCTCTCGGGGGCCAACGTCCTGACTTTC. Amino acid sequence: CASSLTFDLSGANVLTF.

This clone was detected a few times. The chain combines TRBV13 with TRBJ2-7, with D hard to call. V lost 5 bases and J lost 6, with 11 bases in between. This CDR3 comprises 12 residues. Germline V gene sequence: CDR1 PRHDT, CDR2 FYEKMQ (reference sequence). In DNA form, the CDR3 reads TGTGCCAGCAGCGCCCGTGGGTTCGAGCAGTACTTC. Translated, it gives CASSARGFEQYF.

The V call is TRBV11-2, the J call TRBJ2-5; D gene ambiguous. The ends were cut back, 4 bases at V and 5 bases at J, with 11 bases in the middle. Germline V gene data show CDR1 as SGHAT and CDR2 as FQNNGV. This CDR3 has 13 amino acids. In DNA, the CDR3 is TGTGCCAGCAGCTCTAGGGATGGGGAGACCCAGTACTTC. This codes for CASSSRDGETQYF.

This chain's CDR3 is CASSPPGTGGYTF. The CDR3 bases are TGTGCCAGCTCACCCCCAGGAACGGGGGGCTACACCTTC. The rearrangement uses TRBV18 and TRBJ1-2; no definite D call. The germline gives CDR1 KGHSH, CDR2 LQKENI. The CDR3 is 13 amino acids. Deletions cut 3 bases from V and 8 bases from J, with 13 bases between.

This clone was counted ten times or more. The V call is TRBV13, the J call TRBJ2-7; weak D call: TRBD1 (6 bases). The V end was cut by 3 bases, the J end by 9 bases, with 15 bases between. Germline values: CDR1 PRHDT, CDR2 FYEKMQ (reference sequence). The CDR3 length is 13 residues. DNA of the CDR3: TGTGCCAGCAGCTTGGGCAGGGGTAAACGGCAGTACTTC. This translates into CASSLGRGKRQYF. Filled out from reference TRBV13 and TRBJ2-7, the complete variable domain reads AAGVIQSPRHLIKEKRETATLKCYPIPRHDTVYWYQQGPGQDPQFLISFYEKMQSDKGSIPDRFSAQQFSDYHSELNMSSLELGDSALYFCASSLGRGKRQYFGPGTRLTVT.

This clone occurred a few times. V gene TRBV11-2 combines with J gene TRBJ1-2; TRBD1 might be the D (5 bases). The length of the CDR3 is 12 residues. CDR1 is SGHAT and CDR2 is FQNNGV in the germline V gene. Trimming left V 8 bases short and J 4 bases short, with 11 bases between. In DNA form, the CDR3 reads TGTGCCAGCGGAGGGGACGGCTATGGCTACACCTTC. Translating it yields CASGGDGYGYTF.

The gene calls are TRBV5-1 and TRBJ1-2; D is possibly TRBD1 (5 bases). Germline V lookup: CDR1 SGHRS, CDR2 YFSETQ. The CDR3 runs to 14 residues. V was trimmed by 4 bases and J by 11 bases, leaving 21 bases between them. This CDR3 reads CASSTAGTSVPYTF. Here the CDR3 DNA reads TGCGCCAGCAGCACGGCCGGGACGTCGGTCCCGTACACCTTC.

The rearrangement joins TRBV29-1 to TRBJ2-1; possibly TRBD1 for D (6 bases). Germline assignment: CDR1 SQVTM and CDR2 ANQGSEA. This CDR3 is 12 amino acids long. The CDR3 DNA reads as TGCAGAGCAGGGGAGAGTTACAATGAGCAGTTCTTC. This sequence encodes CRAGESYNEQFF.

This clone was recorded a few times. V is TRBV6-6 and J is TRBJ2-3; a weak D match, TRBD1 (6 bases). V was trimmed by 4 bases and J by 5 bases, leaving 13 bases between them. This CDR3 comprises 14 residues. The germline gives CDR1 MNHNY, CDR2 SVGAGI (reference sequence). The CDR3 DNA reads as TGTGCCAGCAGTTCAGGACAGCCGGGAGATACGCAGTATTTT. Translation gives CASSSGQPGDTQYF.

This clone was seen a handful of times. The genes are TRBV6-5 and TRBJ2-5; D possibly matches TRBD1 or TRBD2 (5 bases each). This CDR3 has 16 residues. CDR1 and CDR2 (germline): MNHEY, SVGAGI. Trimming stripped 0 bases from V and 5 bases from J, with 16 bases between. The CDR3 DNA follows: TGTGCCAGCAGTTACTCGTTTGGGGGTAGGATGGAGACCCAGTACTTC. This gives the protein CASSYSFGGRMETQYF.

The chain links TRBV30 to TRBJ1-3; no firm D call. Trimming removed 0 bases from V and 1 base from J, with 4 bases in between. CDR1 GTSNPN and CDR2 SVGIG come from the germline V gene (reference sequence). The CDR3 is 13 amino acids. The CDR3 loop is CAWSVNSGNTIYF. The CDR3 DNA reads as TGTGCCTGGAGTGTTAATTCTGGAAACACCATATATTTT.

The CDR3 loop reads CASSLTPEDTQYF. As DNA, the CDR3 is TGTGCCAGCAGCTTAACCCCTGAGGATACGCAGTATTTT. V gene TRBV7-2 combines with J gene TRBJ2-3, with D unresolved. The CDR3 consists of 13 residues. Germline CDR1 SGHTA, CDR2 FQGNSA. Trimming left V 2 bases short and J 6 bases short, with 9 bases between.

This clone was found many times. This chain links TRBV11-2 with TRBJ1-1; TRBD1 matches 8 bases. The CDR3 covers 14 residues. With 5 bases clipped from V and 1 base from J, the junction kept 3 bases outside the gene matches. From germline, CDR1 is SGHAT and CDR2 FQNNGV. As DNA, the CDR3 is TGTGCCAGCAGCCGGGGGACAGGGAACACTGAAGCTTTCTTT. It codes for CASSRGTGNTEAFF.

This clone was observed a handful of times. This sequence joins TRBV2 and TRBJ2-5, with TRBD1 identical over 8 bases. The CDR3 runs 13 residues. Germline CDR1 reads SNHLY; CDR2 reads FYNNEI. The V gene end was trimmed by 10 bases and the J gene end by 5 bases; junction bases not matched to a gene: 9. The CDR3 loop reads CATIRGPGETQYF. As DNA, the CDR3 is TGTGCCACCATCAGGGGGCCGGGGGAGACCCAGTACTTC. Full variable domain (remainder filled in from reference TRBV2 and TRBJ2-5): EPEVTQTPSHQVTQMGQEVILRCVPISNHLYFYWYRQILGQKVEFLVSFYNNEISEKSEIFDDQFSVERPDGSNFTLKIRSTKLEDSAMYFCATIRGPGETQYFGPGTRLLVL.

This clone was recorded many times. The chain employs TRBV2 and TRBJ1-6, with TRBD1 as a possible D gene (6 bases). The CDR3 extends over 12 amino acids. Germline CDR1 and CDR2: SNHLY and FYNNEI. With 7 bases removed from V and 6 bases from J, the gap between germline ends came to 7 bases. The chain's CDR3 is CASNRVNSPLHF. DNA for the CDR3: TGTGCCAGCAACAGGGTTAATTCACCCCTCCACTTT. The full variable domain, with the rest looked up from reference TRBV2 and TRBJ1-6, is EPEVTQTPSHQVTQMGQEVILRCVPISNHLYFYWYRQILGQKVEFLVSFYNNEISEKSEIFDDQFSVERPDGSNFTLKIRSTKLEDSAMYFCASNRVNSPLHFGNGTRLTVT.

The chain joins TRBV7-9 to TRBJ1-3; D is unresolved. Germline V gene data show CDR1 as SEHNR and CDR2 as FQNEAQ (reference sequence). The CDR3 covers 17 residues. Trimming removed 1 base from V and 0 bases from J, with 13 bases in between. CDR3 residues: CASSLDLGRISGNTIYF. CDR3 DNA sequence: TGTGCCAGCAGCTTAGACCTCGGCAGGATCTCTGGAAACACCATATATTTT.

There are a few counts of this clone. The CDR3: CASSPSGGAGNEQFF. CDR3 bases: TGTGCCAGCAGCCCTAGCGGGGGGGCTGGTAATGAGCAGTTCTTC. The genes are TRBV7-2 and TRBJ2-1; 12 nucleotides match TRBD2. V was pared by 5 bases and J by 7 bases, with 6 bases of the junction left unmatched. This CDR3 has 15 residues. Germline CDR1 and CDR2: SGHTA and FQGNSA.

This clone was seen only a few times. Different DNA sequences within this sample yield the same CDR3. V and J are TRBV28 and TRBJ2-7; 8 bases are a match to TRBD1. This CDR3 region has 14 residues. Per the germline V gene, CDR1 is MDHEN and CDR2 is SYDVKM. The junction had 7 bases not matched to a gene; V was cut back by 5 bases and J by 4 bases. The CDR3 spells CASSPGQGTYEQYV. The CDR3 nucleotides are TGTGCCAGCAGTCCTGGACAGGGTACGTACGAGCAGTACGTC.

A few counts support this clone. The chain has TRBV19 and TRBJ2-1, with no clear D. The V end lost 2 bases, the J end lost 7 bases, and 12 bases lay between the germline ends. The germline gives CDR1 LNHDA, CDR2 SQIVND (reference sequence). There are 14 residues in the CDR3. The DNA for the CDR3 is TGTGCCAGTAGTATATTAGTTGAGATGAATGAGCAGTTCTTC. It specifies CASSILVEMNEQFF.

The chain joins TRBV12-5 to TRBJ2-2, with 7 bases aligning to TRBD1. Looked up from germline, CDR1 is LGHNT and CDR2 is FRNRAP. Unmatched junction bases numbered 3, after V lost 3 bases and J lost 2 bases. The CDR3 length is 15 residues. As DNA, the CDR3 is TGTGCTAGTGGTTTCGGGACAGATAACACCGGGGAGCTGTTTTTT. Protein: CASGFGTDNTGELFF.

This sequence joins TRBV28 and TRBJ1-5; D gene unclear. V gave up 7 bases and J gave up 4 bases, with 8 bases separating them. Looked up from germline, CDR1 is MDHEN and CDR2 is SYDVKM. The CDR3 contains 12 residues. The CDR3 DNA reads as TGTGCCAGCACAAGCGGTAATCAGCCCCAGCATTTT. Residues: CASTSGNQPQHF.

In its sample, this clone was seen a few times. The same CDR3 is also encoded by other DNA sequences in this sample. This chain's CDR3 is CSARENYGYTF. The CDR3 nucleotides are TGCAGTGCTAGGGAAAACTATGGCTACACCTTC. The chain couples TRBV20-1 to TRBJ1-2; D uncertain. The ends were cut back, 3 bases at V and 2 bases at J, with 4 bases in the middle. Germline V lookup: CDR1 DFQATT, CDR2 SNEGSKA (reference sequence). The CDR3 is 11 residues long.

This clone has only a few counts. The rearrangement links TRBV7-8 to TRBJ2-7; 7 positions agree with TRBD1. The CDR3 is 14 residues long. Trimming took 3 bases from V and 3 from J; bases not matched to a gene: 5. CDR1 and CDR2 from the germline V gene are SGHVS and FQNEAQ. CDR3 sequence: CASSFKGGYYEQYV. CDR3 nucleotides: TGTGCCAGCAGCTTCAAAGGGGGCTACTACGAGCAGTACGTC.

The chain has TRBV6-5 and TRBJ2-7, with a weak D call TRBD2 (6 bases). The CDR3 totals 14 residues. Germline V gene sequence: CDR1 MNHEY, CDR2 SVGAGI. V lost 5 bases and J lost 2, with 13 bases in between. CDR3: CASSVGSGTYEQYF. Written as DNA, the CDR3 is TGTGCCAGCAGTGTGGGTAGCGGAACCTACGAGCAGTACTTC.